Listed below are T cell receptor beta chains from one sample, sequenced in a study of blood T cell repertoires in COVID-19. The method was immunoSEQ multiplex PCR; TCRdb's version includes in-frame clones alone and lacks a portion of them. The repertoire includes about 74,000 clones, roughly four fifths of them detected once, and approximately 7.3% sits in the top ten. Sequences were obtained from peripheral blood. The source is a human donor in a cohort sampled during active COVID-19. Both conserved end residues are part of each CDR3. D genes are given only for firm matches. Only part of the rows carry a size: once, few, many, or a class if the clone is expanded.

clone_size: .; d_call: TRBD2; v_call: TRBV5-6; j_call: TRBJ2-5; cdr3_aa: CASSLVAGARGETQYF; cdr3_nt: TGTGCCAGCAGCTTGGTAGCGGGGGCGAGGGGAGAGACCCAGTACTTC
clone_size: .; d_call: TRBD1; v_call: TRBV5-6; j_call: TRBJ2-7; cdr3_aa: CASSSPPGGSDEQYF; cdr3_nt: TGTGCCAGCAGCTCTCCGCCAGGGGGCTCCGACGAGCAGTACTTC
clone_size: .; d_call: TRBD1; v_call: TRBV5-6; j_call: TRBJ2-5; cdr3_aa: CASSTWLGTERGTQYF; cdr3_nt: TGTGCCAGCAGCACGTGGTTGGGGACAGAACGAGGGACCCAGTACTTC
clone_size: .; d_call: .; v_call: TRBV20-1; j_call: TRBJ2-7; cdr3_aa: CSVRDTYEQYF; cdr3_nt: TGCAGTGTTAGGGACACCTACGAGCAGTACTTC
clone_size: .; d_call: .; v_call: TRBV6-5; j_call: TRBJ1-2; cdr3_aa: CASSATSSGYTF; cdr3_nt: TGTGCCAGCAGCGCAACATCCTCGGGCTACACCTTC
clone_size: once; d_call: .; v_call: TRBV7-2; j_call: TRBJ1-3; cdr3_aa: CASSLGSSPSGNTIYF; cdr3_nt: TGTGCCAGCAGCTTAGGTTCGAGTCCCTCTGGAAACACCATATATTTT
clone_size: once; d_call: TRBD1; v_call: TRBV10-3; j_call: TRBJ2-6; cdr3_aa: CAISEPGQGLPGANVLTF; cdr3_nt: TGTGCCATCAGTGAGCCGGGACAGGGTCTCCCTGGGGCCAACGTCCTGACTTTC
clone_size: .; d_call: .; v_call: TRBV12-3/TRBV12-4; j_call: TRBJ1-1; cdr3_aa: CASRQGNTEAFF; cdr3_nt: TGTGCCAGCAGGCAGGGGAACACTGAAGCTTTCTTT
clone_size: .; d_call: .; v_call: TRBV6-6; j_call: TRBJ1-2; cdr3_aa: CASSPGVVYGYTF; cdr3_nt: TGTGCCAGCAGTCCAGGGGTCGTCTATGGCTACACCTTC
clone_size: .; d_call: .; v_call: TRBV6-2/TRBV6-3; j_call: TRBJ1-6; cdr3_aa: CASSFLGIPPSPLHF; cdr3_nt: TGTGCCAGCAGTTTTCTCGGGATTCCCCCATCACCCCTCCACTTT
clone_size: .; d_call: .; v_call: TRBV29-1; j_call: TRBJ2-5; cdr3_aa: CSVGELRETQYF; cdr3_nt: TGCAGCGTTGGCGAGCTGAGAGAGACCCAGTACTTC
clone_size: .; d_call: .; v_call: TRBV5-1; j_call: TRBJ2-7; cdr3_aa: CASSLDGQILSYEQYF; cdr3_nt: TGCGCCAGCAGCTTGGACGGACAGATCTTATCCTACGAGCAGTACTTC
clone_size: .; d_call: .; v_call: TRBV7-2; j_call: TRBJ2-5; cdr3_aa: CASSLGGQETQYF; cdr3_nt: TGTGCCAGCAGCTTAGGAGGGCAAGAGACCCAGTACTTC
clone_size: .; d_call: TRBD1; v_call: TRBV5-1; j_call: TRBJ1-4; cdr3_aa: CASSYTTGTGNEKLFF; cdr3_nt: TGCGCCAGCAGCTACACGACCGGGACAGGGAATGAAAAACTGTTTTTT
clone_size: .; d_call: .; v_call: TRBV7-9; j_call: TRBJ1-1; cdr3_aa: CASSPGWGEGFF; cdr3_nt: TGTGCCAGCAGCCCGGGATGGGGTGAAGGTTTCTTT
clone_size: .; d_call: TRBD2; v_call: TRBV15; j_call: TRBJ2-4; cdr3_aa: CATSRDSQRGAKNIQYF; cdr3_nt: TGTGCCACCAGCAGAGATTCTCAGCGGGGAGCCAAAAACATTCAGTACTTC
clone_size: .; d_call: TRBD1; v_call: TRBV19; j_call: TRBJ1-4; cdr3_aa: CASRKQGGGEKLFF; cdr3_nt: TGTGCCAGTAGGAAACAGGGGGGAGGAGAAAAACTGTTTTTT